Included here is one T cell receptor (beta chain) sequence, with context. Its matching antigen is unknown. Trimming shortened V by 3 bases and J by 8 bases, and 13 bases separated the two germline ends. CDR3 length: 13 residues. The germline V gene encodes CDR1 SGHAT and CDR2 FQNNGV. The data were taken from a study of regulatory T cells. Notes on the study in general: Roughly tenfold fewer unique productive TRB reads came from patient Treg samples versus control samples. In CD3G deficiency, regulatory T cells had lower Shannon diversity than autologous conventional CD4+ and control regulatory cells.

The PCR used 52 TRBV and 13 TRBJ primers. Clones were sequenced by immunoSEQ multiplex PCR, and TCRdb holds only the in-frame ones, with some missing. The data contain a few thousand clones, over 85% of them singletons. Autoimmunity was present in every CD3G-deficient patient, worse in two. Sorting split CD4+ cells into CD25-high CD127-low Tregs and CD25-low CD127-high conventional T cells. The rearrangement joins TRBV11-2 to TRBJ1-2; the D gene is possibly TRBD1 (5 bases). This clonotype originated in a young adult with CD3G deficiency. Sequencing input: CD4+ Tregs sorted from blood. The CDR3 reads CASSFSAGYGYTF. DNA for the CDR3: TGTGCCAGCAGCTTCTCCGCAGGGTACGGCTACACCTTC.